This TCR beta chain stems from a study of cytomegalovirus exposure and HLA in healthy donors. Study background: Within an early data release were tens of millions of unique TCRs drawn from HLA-typed donors. Study-wide findings and caveats: Earlier results showed most TCR beta V segments being productive about 87% or about 30% of the time. A missense DCLRE1C variant was associated with V- and J-gene trimming of TCR beta chains in a later analysis, and an independent cohort replicated the association.

Germline values: CDR1 SQVTM, CDR2 ANQGSEA. The V end lost 4 bases, the J end lost 4 bases, and 11 bases lay between the germline ends. The CDR3 covers 12 residues. For this clone: The antigen remains unidentified.

PCR used 60 Vbeta primers and 13 Jbeta primers. The protocol was immunoSEQ multiplex PCR, while the TCRdb copy is restricted to in-frame clones and leaves out a portion. Of under 150,000 clones in the sample, approximately 81% are singletons; the top ten hold about 4.3%. This chain links TRBV29-1 with TRBJ2-7; no reliable D call. The specimen was PBMCs. The receptor was derived from a woman aged 40 to 49 in good health and CMV-seropositive. Here the CDR3 reads CSVGPMEYEQYF. CDR3 nucleotides: TGCAGCGTTGGCCCGATGGAGTACGAGCAGTACTTC.